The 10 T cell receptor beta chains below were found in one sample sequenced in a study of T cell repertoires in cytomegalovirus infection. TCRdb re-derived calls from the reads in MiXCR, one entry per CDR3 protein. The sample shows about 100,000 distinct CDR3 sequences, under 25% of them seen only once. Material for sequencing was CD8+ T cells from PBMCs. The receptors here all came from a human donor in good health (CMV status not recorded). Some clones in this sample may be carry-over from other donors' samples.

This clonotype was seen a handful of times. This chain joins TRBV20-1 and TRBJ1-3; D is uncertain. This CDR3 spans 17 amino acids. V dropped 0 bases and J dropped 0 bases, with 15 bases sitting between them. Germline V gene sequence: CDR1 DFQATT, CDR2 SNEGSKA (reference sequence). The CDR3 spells CSARDRIIGLSGNTIYF. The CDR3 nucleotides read TGCAGTGCTAGAGATCGAATCATCGGCCTCTCTGGAAACACCATATATTTT.

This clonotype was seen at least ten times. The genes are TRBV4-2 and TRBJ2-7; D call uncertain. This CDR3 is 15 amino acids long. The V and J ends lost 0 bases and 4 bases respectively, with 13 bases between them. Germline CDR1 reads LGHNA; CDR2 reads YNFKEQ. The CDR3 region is CASSQDRSGAYEQYF. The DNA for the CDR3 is TGTGCCAGCAGCCAAGATAGGTCCGGTGCGTACGAGCAGTACTTC.

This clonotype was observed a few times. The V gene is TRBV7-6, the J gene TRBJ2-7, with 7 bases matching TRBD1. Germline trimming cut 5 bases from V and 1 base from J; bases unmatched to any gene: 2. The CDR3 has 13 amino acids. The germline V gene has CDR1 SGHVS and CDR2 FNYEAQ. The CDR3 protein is CASSQGQSYEQYF. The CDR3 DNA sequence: TGTGCCAGCAGCCAGGGACAGTCCTACGAGCAGTACTTC.

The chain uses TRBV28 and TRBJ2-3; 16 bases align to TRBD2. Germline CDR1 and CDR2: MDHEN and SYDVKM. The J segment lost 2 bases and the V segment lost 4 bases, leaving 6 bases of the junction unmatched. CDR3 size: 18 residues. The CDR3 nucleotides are TGTGCCAGCAGTTCAGACGGGACTAGCGGGGGGGCCACAGATACGCAGTATTTT. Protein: CASSSDGTSGGATDTQYF.

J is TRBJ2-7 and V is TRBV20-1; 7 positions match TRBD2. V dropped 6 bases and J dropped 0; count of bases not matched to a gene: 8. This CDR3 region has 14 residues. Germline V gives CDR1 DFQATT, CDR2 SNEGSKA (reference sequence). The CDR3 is CSAFSGGSSYEQYF. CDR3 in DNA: TGCAGTGCCTTTTCCGGCGGGAGCTCCTACGAGCAGTACTTC.

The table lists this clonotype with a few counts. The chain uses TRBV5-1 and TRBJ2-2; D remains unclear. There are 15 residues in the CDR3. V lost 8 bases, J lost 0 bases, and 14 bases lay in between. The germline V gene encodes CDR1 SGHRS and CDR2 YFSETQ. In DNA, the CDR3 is TGCGCCAGGAACACTGGACGGGCGAACACCGGGGAGCTGTTTTTT. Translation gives CARNTGRANTGELFF.

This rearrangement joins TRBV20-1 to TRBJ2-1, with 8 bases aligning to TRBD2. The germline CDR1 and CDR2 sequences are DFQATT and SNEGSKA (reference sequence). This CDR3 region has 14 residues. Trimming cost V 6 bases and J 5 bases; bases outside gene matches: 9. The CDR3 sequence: CSASGGLMDNEQFF. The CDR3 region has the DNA TGCAGTGCCAGCGGGGGACTGATGGACAATGAGCAGTTCTTC.

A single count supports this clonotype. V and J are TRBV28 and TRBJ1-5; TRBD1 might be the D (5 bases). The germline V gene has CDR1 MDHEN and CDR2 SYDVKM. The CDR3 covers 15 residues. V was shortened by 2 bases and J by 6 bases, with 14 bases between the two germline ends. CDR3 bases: TGTGCCAGCAGTTTAAGAGGGACGGGCTCTCAGCCCCAGCATTTT. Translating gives CASSLRGTGSQPQHF.

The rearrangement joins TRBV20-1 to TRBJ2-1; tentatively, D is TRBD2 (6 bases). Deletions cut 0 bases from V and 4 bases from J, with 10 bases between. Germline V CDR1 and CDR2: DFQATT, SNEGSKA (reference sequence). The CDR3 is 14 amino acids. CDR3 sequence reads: CSARDFGGYNEQFF. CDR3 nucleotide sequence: TGCAGTGCTAGAGATTTCGGGGGATACAATGAGCAGTTCTTC.

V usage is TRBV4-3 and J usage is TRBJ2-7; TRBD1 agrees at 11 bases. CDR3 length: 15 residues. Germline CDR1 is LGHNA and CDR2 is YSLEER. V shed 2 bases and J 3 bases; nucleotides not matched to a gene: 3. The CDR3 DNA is TGCGCCAGCAGCCAATACGGGACAGGGGGCTACGAGCAGTACTTC. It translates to CASSQYGTGGYEQYF.